This T cell receptor beta chain was observed in a study of blood T cell repertoires in COVID-19. Looking at the study overall: Sites across the United States, Italy and Spain contributed samples from acute and convalescent COVID-19. The cDNA or gDNA used as material had been derived from T cells, B-cell-depleted T cells, or PBMCs.

Authors' analysis steps: Counts of nucleated cells, estimated from reference gene primer amplification, were obtained. The assay was immunoSEQ multiplex PCR, and TCRdb's table has in-frame clones only and misses some. V and J calls plus clone size are reproduced from that table; the DNA served to infer D and trimming. The table shows around 140,000 clones, with 87% occurring only once. Material: peripheral blood. The sequence was obtained from a man aged 50-59 years with active COVID-19.

CDR3 nucleotides: TGTGCCAGCAGTGACTCTGCGGCCCGCACAGATACGCAGTATTTT. Translation gives CASSDSAARTDTQYF. The genes are TRBV6-4 and TRBJ2-3; no clear D gene. Germline V lookup: CDR1 MRHNA, CDR2 SNTAGT. V gave up 0 bases and J gave up 1 base, with 8 bases separating them. The CDR3 runs to 15 residues.